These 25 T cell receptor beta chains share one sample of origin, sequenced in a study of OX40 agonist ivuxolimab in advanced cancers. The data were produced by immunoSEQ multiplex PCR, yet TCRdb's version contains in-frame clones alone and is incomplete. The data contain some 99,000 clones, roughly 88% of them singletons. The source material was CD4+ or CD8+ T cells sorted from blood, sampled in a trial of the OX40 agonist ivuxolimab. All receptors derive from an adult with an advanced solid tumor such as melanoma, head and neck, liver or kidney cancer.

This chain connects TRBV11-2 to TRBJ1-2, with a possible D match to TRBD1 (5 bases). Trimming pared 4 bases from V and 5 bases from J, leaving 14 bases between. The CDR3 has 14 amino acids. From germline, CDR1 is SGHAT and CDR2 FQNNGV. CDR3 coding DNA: TGTGCCAGCAGCTCCTTGGGACTTAATTATGGCTACACCTTC. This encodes CASSSLGLNYGYTF.

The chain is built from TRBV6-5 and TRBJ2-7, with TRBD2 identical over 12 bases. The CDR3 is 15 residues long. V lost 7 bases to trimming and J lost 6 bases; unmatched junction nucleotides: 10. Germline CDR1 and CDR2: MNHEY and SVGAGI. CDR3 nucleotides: TGTGCCAGCACCAGACTAGCGGGAGACGGCGGCGAGCAGTACTTC. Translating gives CASTRLAGDGGEQYF.

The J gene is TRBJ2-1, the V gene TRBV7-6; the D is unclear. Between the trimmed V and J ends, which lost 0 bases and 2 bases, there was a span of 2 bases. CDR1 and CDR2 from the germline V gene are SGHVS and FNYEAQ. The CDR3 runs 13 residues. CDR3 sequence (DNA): TGTGCCAGCAGCTTAGCGGCCTACAATGAGCAGTTCTTC. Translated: CASSLAAYNEQFF.

CDR3 sequence reads: CASSYGSGRETQYF. The CDR3 DNA is TGTGCCAGCAGTTACGGTTCAGGGCGGGAGACCCAGTACTTC. This sequence joins TRBV6-6 and TRBJ2-5, with D possibly TRBD1 on 5 matching bases. The germline CDR1 and CDR2 sequences are MNHNY and SVGAGI (reference sequence). V was trimmed by 2 bases and J by 5 bases, leaving 12 bases between them. CDR3 length: 14 residues.

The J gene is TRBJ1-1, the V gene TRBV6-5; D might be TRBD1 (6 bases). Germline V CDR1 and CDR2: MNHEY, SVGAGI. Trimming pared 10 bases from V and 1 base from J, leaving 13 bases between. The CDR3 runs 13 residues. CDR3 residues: CATSLTGNTEAFF. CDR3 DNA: TGTGCCACCAGCCTGACAGGGAACACTGAAGCTTTCTTT.

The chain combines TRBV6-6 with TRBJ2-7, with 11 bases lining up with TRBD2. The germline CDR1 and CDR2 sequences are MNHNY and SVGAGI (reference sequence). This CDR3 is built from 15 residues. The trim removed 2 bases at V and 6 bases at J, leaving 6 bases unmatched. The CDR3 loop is CASSYSTSGGLEQYF. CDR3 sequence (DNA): TGTGCCAGCAGTTACAGTACTAGCGGGGGTCTCGAGCAGTACTTC.

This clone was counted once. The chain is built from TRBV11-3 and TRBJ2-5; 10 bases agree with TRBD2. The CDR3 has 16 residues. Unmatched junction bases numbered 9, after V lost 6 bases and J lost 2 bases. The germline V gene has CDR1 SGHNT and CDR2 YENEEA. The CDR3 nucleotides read TGTGCCAGCAGTAATGGACTAGCGGAAGAACAAGAGACCCAGTACTTC. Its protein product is CASSNGLAEEQETQYF.

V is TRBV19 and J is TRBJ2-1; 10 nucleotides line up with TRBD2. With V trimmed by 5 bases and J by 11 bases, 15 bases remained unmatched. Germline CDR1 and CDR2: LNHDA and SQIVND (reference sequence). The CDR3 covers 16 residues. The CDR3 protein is CASSGTSGREGSKQFF. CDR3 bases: TGTGCCAGTAGTGGTACCAGCGGGAGGGAAGGGTCTAAGCAGTTCTTC.

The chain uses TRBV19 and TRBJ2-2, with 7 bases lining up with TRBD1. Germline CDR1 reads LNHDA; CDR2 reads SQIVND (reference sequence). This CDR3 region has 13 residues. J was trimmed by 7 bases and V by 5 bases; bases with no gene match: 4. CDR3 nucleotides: TGTGCCAGTAGTCTGGGACAGTACGGGGAGCTGTTTTTT. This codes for CASSLGQYGELFF.

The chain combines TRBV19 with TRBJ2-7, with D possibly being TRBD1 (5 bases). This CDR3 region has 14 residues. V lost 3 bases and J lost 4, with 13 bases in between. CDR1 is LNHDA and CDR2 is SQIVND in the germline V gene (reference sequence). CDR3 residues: CASSIGHDGYEQYF. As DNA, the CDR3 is TGTGCCAGTAGTATTGGACACGATGGGTACGAGCAGTACTTC.

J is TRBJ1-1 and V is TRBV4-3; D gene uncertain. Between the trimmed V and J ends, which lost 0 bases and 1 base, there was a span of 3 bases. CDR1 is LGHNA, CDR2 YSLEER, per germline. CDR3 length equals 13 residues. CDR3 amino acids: CASSQDGNTEAFF. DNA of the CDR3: TGCGCCAGCAGCCAAGACGGGAACACTGAAGCTTTCTTT.

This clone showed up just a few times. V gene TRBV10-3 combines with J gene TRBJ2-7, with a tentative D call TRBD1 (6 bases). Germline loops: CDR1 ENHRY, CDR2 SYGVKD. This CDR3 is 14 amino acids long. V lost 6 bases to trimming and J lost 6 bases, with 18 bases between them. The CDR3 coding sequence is TGTGCCATCAGATCAGACAGGAAGCGGTTCGAGCAGTACTTC. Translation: CAIRSDRKRFEQYF.

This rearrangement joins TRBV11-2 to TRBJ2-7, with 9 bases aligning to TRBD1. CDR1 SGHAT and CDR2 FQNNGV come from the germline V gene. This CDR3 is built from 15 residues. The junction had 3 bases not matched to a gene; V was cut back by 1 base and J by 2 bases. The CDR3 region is CASSLGDRGAYEQYF. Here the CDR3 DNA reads TGTGCCAGCAGCTTAGGCGACAGGGGGGCCTACGAGCAGTACTTC.

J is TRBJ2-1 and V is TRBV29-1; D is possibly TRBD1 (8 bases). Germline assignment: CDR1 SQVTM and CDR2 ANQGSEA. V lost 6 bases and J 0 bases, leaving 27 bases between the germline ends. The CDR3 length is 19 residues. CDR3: CSVGNNRGIQRGSYNEQFF. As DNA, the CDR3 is TGCAGCGTCGGCAATAACAGGGGGATCCAGCGGGGCTCCTACAATGAGCAGTTCTTC.

For the CDR3, the DNA is TGTGCCAGCCTTCGGGGGAGTGTGGCAACTAATGAAAAACTGTTTTTT. This translates into CASLRGSVATNEKLFF. The rearrangement uses TRBV28 and TRBJ1-4; D perhaps matches TRBD1 (5 bases). Germline CDR1 and CDR2: MDHEN and SYDVKM. The CDR3 is 16 residues long. V lost 8 bases to trimming and J lost 0 bases, with 16 bases between them.

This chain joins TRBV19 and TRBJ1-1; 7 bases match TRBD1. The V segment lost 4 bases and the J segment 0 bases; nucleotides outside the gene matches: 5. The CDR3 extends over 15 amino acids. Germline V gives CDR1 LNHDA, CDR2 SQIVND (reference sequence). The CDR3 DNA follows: TGTGCCAGTAGTAGACAGGGTGCTATGAACACTGAAGCTTTCTTT. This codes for CASSRQGAMNTEAFF.

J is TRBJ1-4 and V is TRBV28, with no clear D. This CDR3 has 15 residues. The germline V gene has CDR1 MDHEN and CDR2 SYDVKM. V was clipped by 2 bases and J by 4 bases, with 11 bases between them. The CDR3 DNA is TGTGCCAGCAGTTTAGACTGGAACTTTAATGAAAAACTGTTTTTT. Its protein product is CASSLDWNFNEKLFF.

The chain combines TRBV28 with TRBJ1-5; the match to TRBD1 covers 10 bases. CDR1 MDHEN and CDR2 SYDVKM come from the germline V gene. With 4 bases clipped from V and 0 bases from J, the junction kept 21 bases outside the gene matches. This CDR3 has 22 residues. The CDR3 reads CASSSGDRGTLFLSNSNQPQHF. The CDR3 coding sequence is TGTGCCAGCAGTTCAGGGGACAGGGGAACTCTATTCCTTTCTAATAGCAATCAGCCCCAGCATTTT. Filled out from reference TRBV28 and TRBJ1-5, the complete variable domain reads DVKVTQSSRYLVKRTGEKVFLECVQDMDHENMFWYRQDPGLGLRLIYFSYDVKMKEKGDIPEGYSVSREKKERFSLILESASTNQTSMYLCASSSGDRGTLFLSNSNQPQHFGDGTRLSIL.

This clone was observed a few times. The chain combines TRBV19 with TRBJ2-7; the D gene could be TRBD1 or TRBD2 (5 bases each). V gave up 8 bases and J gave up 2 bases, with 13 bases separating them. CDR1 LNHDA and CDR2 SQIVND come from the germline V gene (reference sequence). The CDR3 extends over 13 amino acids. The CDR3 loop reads CASGRDGTYEQYF. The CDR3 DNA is TGTGCCAGTGGACGGGACGGCACCTACGAGCAGTACTTC.

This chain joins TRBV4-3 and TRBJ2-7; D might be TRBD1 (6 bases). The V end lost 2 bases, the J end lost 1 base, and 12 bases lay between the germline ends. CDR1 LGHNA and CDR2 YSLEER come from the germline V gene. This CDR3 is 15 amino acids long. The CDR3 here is CASSQYDRRSYEQYF. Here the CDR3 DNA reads TGCGCCAGCAGCCAATACGACAGGAGATCCTACGAGCAGTACTTC.

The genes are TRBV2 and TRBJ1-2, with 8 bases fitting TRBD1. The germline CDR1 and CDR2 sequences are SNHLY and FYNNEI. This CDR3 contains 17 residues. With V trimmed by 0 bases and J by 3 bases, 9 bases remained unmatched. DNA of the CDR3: TGTGCCAGCAGTGAAGCTTTGGGGCAGGGGGCACACTATGGCTACACCTTC. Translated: CASSEALGQGAHYGYTF.

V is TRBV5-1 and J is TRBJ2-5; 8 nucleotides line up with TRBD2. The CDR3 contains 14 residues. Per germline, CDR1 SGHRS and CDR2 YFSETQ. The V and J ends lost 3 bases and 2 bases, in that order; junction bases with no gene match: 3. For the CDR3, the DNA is TGCGCCAGCAGCTCACGACTAGCGCAAGAGACCCAGTACTTC. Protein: CASSSRLAQETQYF.

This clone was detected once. The CDR3 sequence is CASSIGDYNEQFF. In nucleotides, the CDR3 is TGTGCCAGTAGTATTGGGGATTACAATGAGCAGTTCTTC. The rearrangement links TRBV19 to TRBJ2-1; no firm D call. Trimming removed 3 bases from V and 4 bases from J, with 7 bases in between. Per the germline V gene, CDR1 is LNHDA and CDR2 is SQIVND (reference sequence). This CDR3 has 13 residues.

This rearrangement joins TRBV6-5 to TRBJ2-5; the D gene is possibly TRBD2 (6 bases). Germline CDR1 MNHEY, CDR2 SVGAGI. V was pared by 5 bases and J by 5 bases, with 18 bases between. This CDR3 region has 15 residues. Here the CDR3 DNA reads TGTGCCAGCAGTAGGGGAGTAGCGGAGAGGGAGACCCAGTACTTC. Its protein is CASSRGVAERETQYF.

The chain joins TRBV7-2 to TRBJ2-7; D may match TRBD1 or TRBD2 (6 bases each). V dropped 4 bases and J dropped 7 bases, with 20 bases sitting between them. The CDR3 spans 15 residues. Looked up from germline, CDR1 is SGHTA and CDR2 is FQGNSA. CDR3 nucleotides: TGTGCCAGCAGCTCCCGGGGGACAAACATGGGGGAGCAGTACTTC. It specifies CASSSRGTNMGEQYF.